Each of the 26 T cell receptor beta chains below was sequenced from the same sample in a study of T cell repertoires in cytomegalovirus infection. TCRdb passed the reads through MiXCR, listing each CDR3 protein once. The repertoire holds roughly 720,000 distinct CDR3 sequences, with roughly 36% as singletons. The specimen was PBMCs. The receptors shown here come from a human donor in good health (CMV status not recorded). Some clones in this sample may be carry-over from other donors' samples.

The gene calls are TRBV7-3 and TRBJ2-3, with a weak D call TRBD1 (6 bases). CDR1 SGHTA and CDR2 FQGTGA come from the germline V gene. This CDR3 spans 15 amino acids. V dropped 5 bases and J dropped 3 bases, with 15 bases sitting between them. The CDR3, as DNA: TGTGCCAGCAGCGTGTCCCCAGGGGTAACAGATACGCAGTATTTT. Encoded protein: CASSVSPGVTDTQYF.

The rearrangement uses TRBV12-3 or TRBV12-4 and TRBJ2-2, with 12 bases aligning to TRBD2. Trimming at V came to 5 bases and at J to 4 bases, leaving 20 bases not matched to a gene. CDR3 length: 21 amino acids. In DNA, the CDR3 is TGTGCCAGCAGTCCGAATACGTTAGCCCCACCGGGACTAGCGGGCACCGGGGAGCTGTTTTTT. It is translated as CASSPNTLAPPGLAGTGELFF.

This clonotype has at least ten counts. CDR3 sequence: CASSPIRDRKNTEAFF. CDR3 DNA sequence: TGTGCCAGCAGCCCGATCCGGGACAGAAAGAACACTGAAGCTTTCTTT. The chain uses TRBV7-8 and TRBJ1-1; 7 bases line up with TRBD1. Germline values: CDR1 SGHVS, CDR2 FQNEAQ. Trimming took 5 bases from V and 1 from J; bases not matched to a gene: 10. The CDR3 has 16 residues.

V gene TRBV7-3 combines with J gene TRBJ2-2, with D unclear. Germline-derived CDR1 and CDR2 are SGHTA and FQGTGA. Trimming removed 2 bases at V and 3 bases at J, with 4 bases between. This CDR3 has 13 residues. The CDR3 loop reads CASSLFDTGELFF. The CDR3 DNA is TGTGCCAGCAGCTTATTTGACACCGGGGAGCTGTTTTTT.

This chain links TRBV7-2 with TRBJ1-1, with D unresolved. V lost 5 bases and J lost 9, with 13 bases in between. CDR1 and CDR2 from the germline V gene are SGHTA and FQGNSA. This CDR3 spans 12 amino acids. The CDR3: CASSEPVFKAFF. CDR3 in DNA: TGTGCCAGCAGCGAGCCGGTATTCAAAGCTTTCTTT.

This clonotype was detected a few times. The J gene is TRBJ2-1, the V gene TRBV11-3; 9 bases fit TRBD2. Trimming removed 1 base from V and 5 bases from J; junction bases left unmatched: 6. CDR1 and CDR2 from the germline V gene are SGHNT and YENEEA. The CDR3 length is 16 residues. The CDR3 loop is CASSLASSGGNNEQFF. The CDR3 nucleotides read TGTGCCAGCAGCTTAGCCAGTAGCGGGGGAAACAATGAGCAGTTCTTC.

This clonotype came up a few times. This sequence joins TRBV20-1 and TRBJ2-1; 12 positions match TRBD2. V dropped 0 bases and J dropped 4; count of bases not matched to a gene: 13. There are 19 residues in the CDR3. Per the germline V gene, CDR1 is DFQATT and CDR2 is SNEGSKA (reference sequence). CDR3 in DNA: TGCAGTGCTAGAGATTTCGCCGGACTAGCGGGGAACGCGTACAATGAGCAGTTCTTC. Protein sequence: CSARDFAGLAGNAYNEQFF.

As for this clonotype: Just one base apart from a much larger clone, this may be a read error. This sequence joins TRBV7-2 and TRBJ1-5; D is uncertain. The CDR3 covers 14 residues. Trimming pared 2 bases from V and 3 bases from J, leaving 8 bases between. Germline CDR1 and CDR2: SGHTA and FQGNSA. The CDR3 region has the DNA TGTGCCAGCAGCTTACTGCAGGACAATCAGCCCCAGCATTTT. Its protein product is CASSLLQDNQPQHF.

This clonotype was picked up a small number of times. This sequence joins TRBV7-2 and TRBJ2-7; TRBD1 aligns across 9 bases. The trim removed 3 bases at V and 1 base at J, leaving 7 bases unmatched. Germline CDR1 reads SGHTA; CDR2 reads FQGNSA. The CDR3 extends over 16 amino acids. CDR3: CASSFKGTGSSYEQYF. Written as DNA, the CDR3 is TGTGCCAGCAGCTTTAAAGGGACAGGGTCGTCCTACGAGCAGTACTTC.

The J gene is TRBJ1-2, the V gene TRBV7-9; 8 nucleotides match TRBD1. The CDR3 runs to 17 residues. Germline CDR1 is SEHNR and CDR2 is FQNEAQ (reference sequence). J was trimmed by 5 bases and V by 1 base; bases with no gene match: 12. DNA for the CDR3: TGTGCCAGCAGCTTAGGGGTTTCGGGGACAGGAACTTATGGCTACACCTTC. It specifies CASSLGVSGTGTYGYTF.

The chain is built from TRBV28 and TRBJ2-3; TRBD2 aligns across 11 bases. The germline gives CDR1 MDHEN, CDR2 SYDVKM. The CDR3 is 16 residues long. Trimming took 5 bases from V and 4 from J; bases not matched to a gene: 8. The CDR3, as DNA: TGTGCCAGCAGTAACTTAGCGGGGGGGCCATCAGATACGCAGTATTTT. Residues: CASSNLAGGPSDTQYF.

In this sample, this clonotype turned up a few times. The rearrangement links TRBV7-3 to TRBJ1-3; D is unclear. Germline V gene data show CDR1 as SGHTA and CDR2 as FQGTGA. The CDR3 spans 14 residues. With 6 bases removed from V and 0 bases from J, the gap between germline ends came to 9 bases. CDR3 sequence: CASRPRFSGNTIYF. The CDR3 region has the DNA TGTGCCAGCAGGCCCCGGTTCTCTGGAAACACCATATATTTT.

This clonotype has more than one count but fewer than ten. The chain is built from TRBV11-2 and TRBJ1-1; the D gene is possibly TRBD1 (6 bases). The CDR3 spans 15 residues. Germline V gene lookup returns CDR1 SGHAT and CDR2 FQNNGV. The germline V and J ends were trimmed by 1 base and 4 bases, with 13 bases remaining between them. The CDR3 DNA sequence: TGTGCCAGCAGCTTAGGGTACAGGGAGACCACTGAAGCTTTCTTT. Protein product: CASSLGYRETTEAFF.

The chain joins TRBV7-2 to TRBJ2-1, with D uncertain. V lost 8 bases and J lost 1, with 15 bases in between. Germline V gene lookup returns CDR1 SGHTA and CDR2 FQGNSA. CDR3 size: 15 residues. CDR3 protein: CASHLNSASYNEQFF. The DNA of the CDR3 is TGTGCCAGCCACTTAAATTCGGCTTCCTACAATGAGCAGTTCTTC.

The chain employs TRBV20-1 and TRBJ2-3, with 7 bases lining up with TRBD1. Trimming cost V 5 bases and J 13 bases; bases outside gene matches: 12. The germline V gene encodes CDR1 DFQATT and CDR2 SNEGSKA (reference sequence). The CDR3 length is 12 residues. The CDR3 region has the DNA TGCAGTGCTGATACCCGGGACAGTAGGGAGTATTTT. It yields the protein CSADTRDSREYF.

J is TRBJ2-3 and V is TRBV28; TRBD2 agrees at 9 bases. V was clipped by 6 bases and J by 4 bases; unmatched bases: 11. CDR3 length equals 16 residues. Germline values: CDR1 MDHEN, CDR2 SYDVKM. The CDR3 DNA sequence: TGTGCCAGCAGCCCCACGAGCGGGAGGCCCCCAGATACGCAGTATTTT. Translated: CASSPTSGRPPDTQYF.

The chain recombines TRBV20-1 with TRBJ2-7; 8 bases fit TRBD1. The V gene's germline CDR1 is DFQATT and CDR2 SNEGSKA (reference sequence). Trimming took 3 bases from V and 2 from J; bases not matched to a gene: 6. This CDR3 contains 14 residues. The CDR3 DNA reads TGCAGTGCTAGGGCCCCGGACAGGGCCTACGAGCAGTACTTC. It codes for CSARAPDRAYEQYF.

The chain uses TRBV12-3 or TRBV12-4 and TRBJ2-1; 8 nucleotides match TRBD1. Losses at the gene ends were 2 bases for V and 9 bases for J; bases not matched to a gene: 9. CDR3 length equals 15 residues. CDR3 bases: TGTGCCAGCAGTTTAAGCCGGACAGGGTCCGGTGAGCAGTTCTTC. The encoded protein is CASSLSRTGSGEQFF.

This clonotype was counted only a few times. This chain joins TRBV12-3 or TRBV12-4 and TRBJ2-1; D possibly uses TRBD1 or TRBD2 (5 bases each). The CDR3 spans 16 residues. Between the trimmed V and J ends, which lost 3 bases and 0 bases, there was a span of 12 bases. DNA of the CDR3: TGTGCCAGCAGTTTCGGGGCGCCGGACTCCTACAATGAGCAGTTCTTC. Residues: CASSFGAPDSYNEQFF.

This chain connects TRBV20-1 to TRBJ2-1; D possibly matches TRBD1 or TRBD2 (5 bases each). The germline CDR1 and CDR2 sequences are DFQATT and SNEGSKA (reference sequence). V lost 5 bases and J 4 bases, leaving 15 bases between the germline ends. The CDR3 consists of 14 residues. Written as DNA, the CDR3 is TGCAGTGCTCAACAGCAGGGACCGTACAATGAGCAGTTCTTC. Protein product: CSAQQQGPYNEQFF.

About this clonotype: It may be a read error: a sequence one base away is much more abundant. The rearrangement joins TRBV12-3 or TRBV12-4 to TRBJ2-7; D is possibly TRBD2 (7 bases). V was shortened by 8 bases and J by 7 bases, with 15 bases between the two germline ends. The CDR3 extends over 12 amino acids. CDR3 DNA sequence: TGTGCCAGCCGGGGGGAGGGGGGGGAGCAGTACTTC. This codes for CASRGEGGEQYF.

V is TRBV6-6 and J is TRBJ1-2; D is unresolved. The V gene lost 2 bases and the J gene lost 5 bases, with 15 bases spanning the gap. Germline CDR1 and CDR2: MNHNY and SVGAGI (reference sequence). The CDR3 has 15 residues. This CDR3 is CASSYKADQSYGYTF. DNA of the CDR3: TGTGCCAGCAGTTACAAGGCGGATCAGTCATATGGCTACACCTTC.

Ten or more counts support this clonotype. The V gene is TRBV7-2, the J gene TRBJ2-1, with 11 bases fitting TRBD2. After removal of 5 bases from V and 6 bases from J, the junction contained 3 bases not matched to a gene. Germline-derived CDR1 and CDR2 are SGHTA and FQGNSA. CDR3 length: 14 residues. The CDR3 bases are TGTGCCAGCAGCCATGGGACTAGCGGCAATGAGCAGTTCTTC. As protein: CASSHGTSGNEQFF.

The chain recombines TRBV7-9 with TRBJ1-2, with D uncertain. V lost 4 bases and J 1 base, leaving 10 bases between the germline ends. The CDR3 length is 14 residues. Germline V gene lookup returns CDR1 SEHNR and CDR2 FQNEAQ (reference sequence). CDR3 protein: CASSSGTDNYGYTF. The CDR3 nucleotides read TGTGCCAGCAGCTCCGGTACTGATAACTATGGCTACACCTTC.

The rearrangement uses TRBV29-1 and TRBJ1-5; D is unclear. Trimming cost V 2 bases and J 11 bases, with 10 bases left between them. From germline, CDR1 is SQVTM and CDR2 ANQGSEA. There are 11 residues in the CDR3. The CDR3: CSVECHKAQHF. CDR3 in DNA: TGCAGCGTTGAATGTCACAAAGCCCAGCATTTT.

This clonotype has more than one count but fewer than ten. The chain links TRBV2 to TRBJ1-6; D ambiguous. This CDR3 comprises 16 residues. Trimming took 7 bases from V and 2 from J, leaving 15 bases between them. CDR1 and CDR2 from the germline V gene are SNHLY and FYNNEI. The CDR3 bases are TGTGCCAGCATCGGTGGGGAAACCGCCTATAATTCACCCCTCCACTTT. Protein sequence: CASIGGETAYNSPLHF.